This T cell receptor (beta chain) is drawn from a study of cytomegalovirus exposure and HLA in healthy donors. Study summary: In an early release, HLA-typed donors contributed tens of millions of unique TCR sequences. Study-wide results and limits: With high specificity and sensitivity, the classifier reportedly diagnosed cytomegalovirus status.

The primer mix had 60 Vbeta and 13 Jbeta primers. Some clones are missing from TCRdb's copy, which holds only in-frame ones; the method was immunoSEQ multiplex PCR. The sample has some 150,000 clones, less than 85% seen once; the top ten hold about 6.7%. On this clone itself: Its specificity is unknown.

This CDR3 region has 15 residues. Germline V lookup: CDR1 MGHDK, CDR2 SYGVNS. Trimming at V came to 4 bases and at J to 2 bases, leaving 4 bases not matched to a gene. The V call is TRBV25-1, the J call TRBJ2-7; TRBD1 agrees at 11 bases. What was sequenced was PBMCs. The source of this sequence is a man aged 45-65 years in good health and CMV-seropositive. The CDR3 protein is CASSARTGGTYEQYF. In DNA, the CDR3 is TGTGCCAGCAGTGCCCGGACAGGGGGCACCTACGAGCAGTACTTC.